This T cell receptor beta chain was sequenced during a study of monozygotic twins with inflammatory bowel disease. General observations from the study: Healthy co-twins exceeded IBD patients in TCRbeta diversity as measured by inverse Simpson. Ultimately, a single strong signal or clonotype associated with IBD was not supported.

Input per TCR library consisted of about 3.5 ug of total RNA. A template switching step added UMIs, each with a 6-nucleotide sample barcode. TCRdb reanalyzed the 5' RACE reads, giving one entry per CDR3 protein sequence and no DNA. The sample holds about 200,000 distinct CDR3 sequences. CDR3 size: 14 residues. The germline V gene encodes CDR1 SGHRS and CDR2 YFSETQ. Comment on this clonotype: Its specificity is not known.

This clonotype was sampled from a human donor with ulcerative colitis or Crohn's disease, or a healthy co-twin of an affected twin (not recorded which). Sequencing input: blood. This chain joins TRBV5-1 and TRBJ2-5; lacking DNA, the TRBD1 call made by TCRdb goes unchecked. CDR3 sequence: CASRDRGQKETQYF.